This T cell receptor beta chain was identified in a study of blood T cell repertoires in COVID-19. Study details: Whether acute or convalescent, the COVID-19 samples came from the United States, Italy and Spain. T cells, B-cell-depleted T cells, or PBMCs supplied cDNA or gDNA.

Original processing methods: Nucleated cell number was recorded as an estimate derived from reference gene primer amplification. Clones were sequenced by immunoSEQ multiplex PCR, and TCRdb holds only the in-frame ones, with some missing. The D gene and trimming were derived from the DNA, and the V and J assignments and clone size from that table. The data show 200,000 to 250,000 clones, roughly nine tenths seen once. Germline assignment: CDR1 SGHVS and CDR2 FQNEAQ. The CDR3 is made up of 17 amino acids. The V end was cut by 1 base, the J end by 2 bases, with 17 bases between. Sequencing was performed on peripheral blood. The TCR comes from a man younger than 35 with active or convalescent COVID-19. This chain uses TRBV7-8 with TRBJ1-1; D is possibly TRBD1 (6 bases). In DNA form, the CDR3 reads TGTGCCAGCAGCTTAGTAGGAGGTCTGGGGGCCAACACTGAAGCTTTCTTT. It specifies CASSLVGGLGANTEAFF.